This T cell receptor (beta chain) was recovered during a study of blood T cell repertoires in COVID-19. Study context: COVID-19 samples collected from the United States, Italy and Spain covered acute and convalescent phases. The cDNA or gDNA used as material had been derived from T cells, B-cell-depleted T cells, or PBMCs.

The junction had 7 bases not matched to a gene; V was cut back by 2 bases and J by 6 bases. This CDR3 is 14 amino acids long. The germline gives CDR1 SGHTA, CDR2 FQGNSA. In the source study's methods: From reference gene primer amplification, estimates of nucleated cell counts were derived. TCRdb's table, derived via immunoSEQ multiplex PCR, lists solely in-frame clones and lacks some. V, J and clone size are taken as reported in that table, and D and trimming were inferred from the DNA itself. Here the sample spans some 110,000 clones, roughly 88% being singletons. The chain couples TRBV7-2 to TRBJ2-7; 7 bases agree with TRBD2. This sequence originates from a woman aged 70-85 years with acute or convalescent COVID-19. Sequenced material: peripheral blood. DNA for the CDR3: TGTGCCAGCAGCTTAAAGTCGGGGGAGGGCGAGCAGTACTTC. This encodes CASSLKSGEGEQYF.